This T cell receptor beta chain was retrieved from a study of T cell repertoires in cytomegalovirus infection. Germline V gene sequence: CDR1 SGHNT, CDR2 YENEEA. The CDR3 length is 15 residues. V was pared by 4 bases and J by 0 bases, with 2 bases of the junction left unmatched. TCRdb re-analysed the reads in MiXCR, keeping a single row per CDR3 protein. The sample lists about 100,000 distinct CDR3 sequences, about 15% occurring once. The sample holds a few counts of this clonotype. Material: PBMCs. The J gene is TRBJ2-2, the V gene TRBV11-3; 7 bases fit TRBD2. The clonotype was recovered from a human donor in good health (CMV status not recorded). Some clones in this sample may be carry-over from other donors' samples. The CDR3 nucleotides read TGTGCCAGCAGCTCGGGGGGAACGAACACCGGGGAGCTGTTTTTT. It translates to CASSSGGTNTGELFF.